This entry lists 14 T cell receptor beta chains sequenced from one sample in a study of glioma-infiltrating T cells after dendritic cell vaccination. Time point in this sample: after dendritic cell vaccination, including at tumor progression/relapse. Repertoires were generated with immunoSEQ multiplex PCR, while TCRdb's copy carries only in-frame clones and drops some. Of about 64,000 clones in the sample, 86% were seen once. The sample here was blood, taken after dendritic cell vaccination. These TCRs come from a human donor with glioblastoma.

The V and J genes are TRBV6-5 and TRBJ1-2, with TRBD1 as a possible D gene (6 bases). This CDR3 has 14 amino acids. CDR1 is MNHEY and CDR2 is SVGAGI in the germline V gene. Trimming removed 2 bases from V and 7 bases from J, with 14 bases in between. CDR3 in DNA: TGTGCCAGCAGTTACGCAGGGGATCGGCGTGGCTACACCTTC. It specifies CASSYAGDRRGYTF.

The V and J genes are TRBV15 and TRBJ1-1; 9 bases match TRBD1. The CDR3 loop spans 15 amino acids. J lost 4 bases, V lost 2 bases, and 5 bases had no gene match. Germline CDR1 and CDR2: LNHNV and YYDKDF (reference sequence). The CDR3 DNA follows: TGTGCCACCAGCAGAAACAGGGGGCCGGTCACTGAAGCTTTCTTT. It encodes CATSRNRGPVTEAFF. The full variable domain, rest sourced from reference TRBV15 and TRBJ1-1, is DAMVIQNPRYQVTQFGKPVTLSCSQTLNHNVMYWYQQKSSQAPKLLFHYYDKDFNNEADTPDNFQSRRPNTSFCFLDIRSPGLGDTAMYLCATSRNRGPVTEAFFGQGTRLTVV.

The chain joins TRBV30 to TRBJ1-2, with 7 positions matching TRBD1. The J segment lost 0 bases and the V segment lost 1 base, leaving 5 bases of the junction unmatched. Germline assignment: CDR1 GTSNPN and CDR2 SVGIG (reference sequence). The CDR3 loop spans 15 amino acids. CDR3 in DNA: TGTGCCTGGAGTGGCCGGGACAGAACTAACTATGGCTACACCTTC. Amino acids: CAWSGRDRTNYGYTF.

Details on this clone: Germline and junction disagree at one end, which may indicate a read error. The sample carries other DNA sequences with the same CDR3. The DNA for the CDR3 is TGCGCCAGCAGCTTAGAAGTAGCGTCACCGAACACTGAAGCTTTCTTT. As protein: CASSLEVASPNTEAFF. This chain connects TRBV7-9 to TRBJ1-1; unclear D gene. The CDR3 has 16 amino acids. The germline V gene has CDR1 SEHNR and CDR2 FQNEAQ (reference sequence). The full variable domain, its missing parts supplied by reference TRBV7-9 and TRBJ1-1, is DTGVSQNPRHKITKRGQNVTFRCDPISEHNRLYWYRQTLGQGPEFLTYFQNEAQLEKSRLLSDRFSAERPKGSFSTLEIQRTEQGDSAMYLCASSLEVASPNTEAFFGQGTRLTVV.

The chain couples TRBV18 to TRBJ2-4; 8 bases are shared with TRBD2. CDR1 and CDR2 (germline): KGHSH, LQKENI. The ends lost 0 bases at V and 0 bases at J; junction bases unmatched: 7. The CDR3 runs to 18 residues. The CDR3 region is CASSPPDERGLAKNIQYF. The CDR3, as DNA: TGTGCCAGCTCACCACCTGATGAGCGGGGGTTAGCCAAAAACATTCAGTACTTC.

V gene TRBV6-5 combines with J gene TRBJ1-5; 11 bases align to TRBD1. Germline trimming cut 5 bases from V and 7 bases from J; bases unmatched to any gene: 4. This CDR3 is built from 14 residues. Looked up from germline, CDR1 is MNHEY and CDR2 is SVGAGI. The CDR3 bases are TGTGCCAGCAGTGGGGACAGGGGGGGACAGCCCCAGCATTTT. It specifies CASSGDRGGQPQHF.

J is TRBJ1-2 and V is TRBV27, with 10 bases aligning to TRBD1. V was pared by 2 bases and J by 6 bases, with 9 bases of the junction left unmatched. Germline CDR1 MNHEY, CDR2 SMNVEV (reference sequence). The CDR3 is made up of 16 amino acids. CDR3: CASSLGRQGAVNGYTF. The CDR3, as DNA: TGTGCCAGCAGTTTAGGGCGACAGGGGGCCGTTAATGGCTACACCTTC.

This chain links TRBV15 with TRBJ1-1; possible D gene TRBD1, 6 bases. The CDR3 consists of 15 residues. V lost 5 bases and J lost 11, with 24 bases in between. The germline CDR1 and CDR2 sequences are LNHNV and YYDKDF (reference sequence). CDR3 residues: CATSGRQALPPRAFF. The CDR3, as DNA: TGTGCCACCAGCGGCAGACAGGCGCTCCCTCCGAGGGCTTTCTTT.

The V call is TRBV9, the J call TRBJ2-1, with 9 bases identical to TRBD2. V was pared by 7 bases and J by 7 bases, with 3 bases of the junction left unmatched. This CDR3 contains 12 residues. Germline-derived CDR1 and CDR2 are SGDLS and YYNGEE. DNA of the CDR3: TGTGCCAGCGGTAGCGGGAGAAATGAGCAGTTCTTC. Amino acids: CASGSGRNEQFF.

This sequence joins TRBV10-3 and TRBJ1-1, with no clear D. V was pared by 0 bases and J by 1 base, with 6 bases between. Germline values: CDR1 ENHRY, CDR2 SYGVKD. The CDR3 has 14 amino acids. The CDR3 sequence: CAISESRENTEAFF. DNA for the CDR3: TGTGCCATCAGTGAGTCGAGAGAGAACACTGAAGCTTTCTTT.

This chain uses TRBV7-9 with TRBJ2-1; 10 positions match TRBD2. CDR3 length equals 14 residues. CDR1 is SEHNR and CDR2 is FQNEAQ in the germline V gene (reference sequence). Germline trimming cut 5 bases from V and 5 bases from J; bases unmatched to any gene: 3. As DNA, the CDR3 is TGTGCCAGCAGCCGGACTAGCGGAGACAATGAGCAGTTCTTC. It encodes CASSRTSGDNEQFF.

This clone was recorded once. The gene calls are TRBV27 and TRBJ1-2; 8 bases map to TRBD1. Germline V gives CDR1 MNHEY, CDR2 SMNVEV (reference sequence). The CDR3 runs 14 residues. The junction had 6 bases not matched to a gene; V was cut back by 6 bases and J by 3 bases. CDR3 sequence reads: CASSPGQAYYGYTF. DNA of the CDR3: TGTGCCAGCAGCCCGGGACAGGCCTACTATGGCTACACCTTC.

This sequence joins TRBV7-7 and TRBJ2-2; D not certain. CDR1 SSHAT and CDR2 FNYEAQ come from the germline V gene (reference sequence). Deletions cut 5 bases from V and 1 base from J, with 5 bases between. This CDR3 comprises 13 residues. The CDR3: CASSPGNTGELFF. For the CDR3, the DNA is TGTGCCAGCAGCCCGGGGAACACCGGGGAGCTGTTTTTT.

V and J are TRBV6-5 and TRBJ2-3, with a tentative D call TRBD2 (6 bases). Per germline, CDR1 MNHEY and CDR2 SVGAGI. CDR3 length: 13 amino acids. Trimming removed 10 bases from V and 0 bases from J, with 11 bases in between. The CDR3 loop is CATLAASTDTQYF. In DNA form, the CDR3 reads TGTGCCACCTTAGCGGCTAGCACAGATACGCAGTATTTT.